The clone carrying this TCR beta chain was seen more than once but under ten times. This sample was taken from a study of T cell changes during pregnancy in multiple sclerosis. Some clones are missing from TCRdb's copy, which holds only in-frame ones; the method was immunoSEQ multiplex PCR. Seen here are fewer than 75,000 clones, 91% observed once, and the top ten hold approximately 5%. The CDR3 contains 11 residues. From germline, CDR1 is MGHDK and CDR2 SYGVNS. V gave up 8 bases and J gave up 8 bases, with 12 bases separating them. Sequenced material: CD8+ T cells from peripheral blood mononuclear cells, taken before pregnancy. This chain connects TRBV25-1 to TRBJ1-1; no clear D gene. The receptor's source is a female donor with multiple sclerosis, enrolled in a pregnancy study. The CDR3 DNA follows: TGTGCCAGCGGGGAGGTTCTGGAAGCTTTCTTT. It is translated as CASGEVLEAFF.